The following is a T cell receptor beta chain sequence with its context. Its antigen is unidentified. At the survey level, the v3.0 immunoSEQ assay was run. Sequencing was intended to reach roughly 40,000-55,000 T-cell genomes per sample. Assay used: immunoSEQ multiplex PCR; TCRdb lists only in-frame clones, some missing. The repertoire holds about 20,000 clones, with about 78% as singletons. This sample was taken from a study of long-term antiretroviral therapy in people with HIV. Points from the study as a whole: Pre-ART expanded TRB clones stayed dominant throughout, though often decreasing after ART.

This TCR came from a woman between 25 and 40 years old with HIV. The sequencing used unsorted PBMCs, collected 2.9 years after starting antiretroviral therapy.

CDR3 nucleotides: TGTGCCAGTAGCCGGCCAGCCGATAACTATGGCTACACCTTC. Translation: CASSRPADNYGYTF. The rearrangement joins TRBV19 to TRBJ1-2, with D uncertain. CDR3 length: 14 residues. Germline V gene sequence: CDR1 LNHDA, CDR2 SQIVND (reference sequence). Trimming pared 6 bases from V and 1 base from J, leaving 12 bases between.